A selection of T cell receptor beta chains follows, all from one sample in a study of early stage breast cancer tumors. Only in-frame clones appear in the TCRdb table, and some are missing; sequencing was by immunoSEQ multiplex PCR. The sample contains tens of thousands of clones, more than 70% of which appear only once. Sample: blood. These receptors were collected from a person aged 35-49 years with breast cancer. The CDR3 runs from the conserved cysteine through the conserved F or W. Each record gives: J gene, clone size, D gene, V gene, CDR3 DNA, CDR3 protein. The D gene is left open where the match is weak. Clone size is not always given. Where it is, it says once, few, many or a class for expanded clones.

TRBJ1-4	.	.	TRBV11-3	TGTGCCAGCAGCTCGGGACGGAAAAATGAAAAACTGTTTTTT	CASSSGRKNEKLFF
TRBJ1-1	.	TRBD1	TRBV5-8	TGTGCCAGCAGCTTACAGGGGATGAACACTGAAGCTTTCTTT	CASSLQGMNTEAFF
TRBJ2-5	once	.	TRBV2	TGTGCCAGCTTAGGGGGAGGGGGCCAAGAGACCCAGTACTTC	CASLGGGGQETQYF
TRBJ2-1	.	TRBD2	TRBV28	TGTGCCAGTCAAGCGGGAGGCTATGAGCAGTTCTTC	CASQAGGYEQFF
TRBJ1-5	.	.	TRBV10-3	TGTGCCATCAGTGAGTCGGGGGGGAATCAGCCCCAGCATTTT	CAISESGGNQPQHF
TRBJ1-1	.	TRBD1	TRBV7-9	TGTGCCAGCAGCGGTGACAGGGCGAGGGGAGAAGCTTTCTTT	CASSGDRARGEAFF
TRBJ2-3	.	.	TRBV14	TGTGCCAGCAGCCAACCGGGACTTTCAGATACGCAGTATTTT	CASSQPGLSDTQYF
TRBJ2-5	.	.	TRBV6-1	TGTGCCAGTAAGGCCGGGGCGAGTTCCCAAGAGACCCAGTACTTC	CASKAGASSQETQYF
TRBJ1-5	.	TRBD1	TRBV5-1	TGCGCCAGCAGCCCGGGACAGGGAAGCAATCAGCCCCAGCATTTT	CASSPGQGSNQPQHF
TRBJ2-1	.	TRBD1	TRBV5-1	TGCGCCAGCAGCTTGCAGGGACAGGCGAATGAGCAGTTCTTC	CASSLQGQANEQFF